Presented here are 30 T cell receptor beta chains from one specimen sequenced in a study of blood T cell repertoires in COVID-19. This table comes from immunoSEQ multiplex PCR, and its TCRdb copy is limited to in-frame clones, with some not included. The table lists about 140,000 clones, 80% to 90% of them singletons. Sequenced: peripheral blood. These TCRs come from a woman older than 75 with acute or convalescent COVID-19.

The chain combines TRBV5-4 with TRBJ2-3, with 7 bases fitting TRBD2. V lost 4 bases, J lost 4 bases, and 9 bases stayed unmatched. The CDR3 consists of 15 residues. The germline CDR1 and CDR2 sequences are SGHNT and YYREEE (reference sequence). This CDR3 is CASSPPGLSADTQYF. The CDR3 DNA is TGTGCCAGCAGCCCCCCGGGACTATCAGCAGATACGCAGTATTTT. Looking up the rest from reference TRBV5-4 and TRBJ2-3 gives the full variable domain: ETGVTQSPTHLIKTRGQQVTLRCSSQSGHNTVSWYQQALGQGPQFIFQYYREEENGRGNFPPRFSGLQFPNYSSELNVNALELDDSALYLCASSPPGLSADTQYFGPGTRLTVL.

This chain connects TRBV5-1 to TRBJ1-1; tentatively, D is TRBD1 (5 bases). This CDR3 comprises 15 residues. Germline CDR1 and CDR2: SGHRS and YFSETQ. Trimming shortened V by 0 bases and J by 0 bases, and 9 bases separated the two germline ends. The DNA of the CDR3 is TGCGCCAGCAGCTTGGACAGGATCATGAACACTGAAGCTTTCTTT. Its translation: CASSLDRIMNTEAFF.

The V and J genes are TRBV5-4 and TRBJ1-1; TRBD1 aligns across 7 bases. V was clipped by 5 bases and J by 2 bases; unmatched bases: 6. Germline V CDR1 and CDR2: SGHNT, YYREEE (reference sequence). The CDR3 spans 14 residues. CDR3 nucleotides: TGTGCCAGCAGGTCGGGACAGCAAAACACTGAAGCTTTCTTT. Translated, it gives CASRSGQQNTEAFF.

The chain recombines TRBV6-5 with TRBJ1-2, with 10 nucleotides matching TRBD1. There are 14 residues in the CDR3. V shed 8 bases and J 5 bases; nucleotides not matched to a gene: 8. Germline V CDR1 and CDR2: MNHEY, SVGAGI. CDR3 protein: CASGDRGRWYGYTF. The CDR3 DNA reads as TGTGCCAGCGGCGACAGGGGGCGTTGGTATGGCTACACCTTC.

The chain couples TRBV6-1 to TRBJ1-6; tentative D call: TRBD1 (6 bases). The V end was cut by 0 bases, the J end by 1 base, with 13 bases between. There are 18 residues in the CDR3. The V gene's germline CDR1 is MNHNS and CDR2 SASEGT. The CDR3 loop is CASSEAVAGVSYNSPLHF. The CDR3 DNA sequence: TGTGCCAGCAGTGAAGCTGTGGCAGGGGTTTCCTATAATTCACCCCTCCACTTT.

The chain links TRBV2 to TRBJ1-1; maybe TRBD1 (6 bases). Germline V gene lookup returns CDR1 SNHLY and CDR2 FYNNEI. Trimming left V 6 bases short and J 0 bases short, with 14 bases between. The CDR3 covers 15 residues. The CDR3 coding sequence is TGTGCCAGCAGGTCAAACAGGGACATGAACACTGAAGCTTTCTTT. Amino acids: CASRSNRDMNTEAFF. Complete variable domain (other parts from reference TRBV2 and TRBJ1-1): EPEVTQTPSHQVTQMGQEVILRCVPISNHLYFYWYRQILGQKVEFLVSFYNNEISEKSEIFDDQFSVERPDGSNFTLKIRSTKLEDSAMYFCASRSNRDMNTEAFFGQGTRLTVV.

The chain has TRBV11-1 and TRBJ2-2; 9 nucleotides line up with TRBD2. Germline assignment: CDR1 SGHAT and CDR2 FQDESV (reference sequence). With 5 bases clipped from V and 4 bases from J, the junction kept 8 bases outside the gene matches. The CDR3 sequence is 16 residues long. The CDR3 loop is CASSAPSGAVTGELFF. The CDR3 DNA is TGTGCCAGCAGCGCCCCTAGCGGGGCCGTCACCGGGGAGCTGTTTTTT.

A word on this clone: Different DNA sequences within this sample yield the same CDR3. The chain employs TRBV5-4 and TRBJ1-1; perhaps TRBD1 as D (6 bases). Germline values: CDR1 SGHNT, CDR2 YYREEE (reference sequence). The CDR3 runs to 14 residues. V was pared by 3 bases and J by 5 bases, with 14 bases between. The CDR3 bases are TGTGCCAGCAGCTGGGGGCAGGGAGGGACTGAAGCTTTCTTT. Amino acids: CASSWGQGGTEAFF.

This clone was seen only once. V is TRBV2 and J is TRBJ1-1; D may be TRBD1 (5 bases). V was clipped by 2 bases and J by 6 bases, with 7 bases between them. CDR1 and CDR2 (germline): SNHLY, FYNNEI. This CDR3 contains 12 residues. The CDR3 protein is CASSERTPEAFF. In DNA form, the CDR3 reads TGTGCCAGCAGTGAACGGACACCTGAAGCTTTCTTT.

The chain recombines TRBV6-5 with TRBJ1-1, with 7 bases lining up with TRBD1. The J segment lost 8 bases and the V segment lost 5 bases, leaving 5 bases of the junction unmatched. Germline V gives CDR1 MNHEY, CDR2 SVGAGI. The CDR3 is made up of 12 amino acids. The CDR3 protein is CASSTGTDEAFF. CDR3 sequence (DNA): TGTGCCAGCAGTACTGGGACAGACGAAGCTTTCTTT.

Only one count was recorded for this clone. The J gene is TRBJ1-1, the V gene TRBV7-2; TRBD1 agrees at 12 bases. V lost 4 bases, J lost 0 bases, and 9 bases stayed unmatched. Germline V gives CDR1 SGHTA, CDR2 FQGNSA. The CDR3 has 18 residues. The CDR3 DNA follows: TGTGCCAGCAGCTACAATCCGGGACAGGGGGCTATGAACACTGAAGCTTTCTTT. Amino acids: CASSYNPGQGAMNTEAFF.

V usage is TRBV6-5 and J usage is TRBJ2-7; D might be TRBD1 (5 bases). The CDR3 consists of 14 residues. Germline lookup yields CDR1 MNHEY and CDR2 SVGAGI. V was trimmed by 2 bases and J by 5 bases, leaving 13 bases between them. The CDR3 sequence: CASSYGQGIDEQYF. The CDR3 DNA follows: TGTGCCAGCAGTTACGGCCAGGGTATAGACGAGCAGTACTTC.

The chain's CDR3 is CSSFGSGWAEAFF. The CDR3 nucleotides read TGCAGCTCCTTCGGCTCAGGGTGGGCTGAAGCTTTCTTT. The chain has TRBV29-1 and TRBJ1-1; D possibly corresponds to TRBD1 (5 bases). CDR1 SQVTM and CDR2 ANQGSEA come from the germline V gene. V dropped 8 bases and J dropped 6 bases, with 19 bases sitting between them. The CDR3 loop spans 13 amino acids.

The chain is built from TRBV5-1 and TRBJ1-4; D perhaps matches TRBD1 (5 bases). Per the germline V gene, CDR1 is SGHRS and CDR2 is YFSETQ. Trimming cost V 0 bases and J 5 bases, with 8 bases left between them. CDR3 size: 14 residues. The CDR3: CASSLVPGNEKLFF. CDR3 nucleotides: TGCGCCAGCAGCTTGGTTCCAGGGAATGAAAAACTGTTTTTT.

This chain connects TRBV7-9 to TRBJ1-2; possibly TRBD1 for D (6 bases). V dropped 5 bases and J dropped 8 bases, with 18 bases sitting between them. The CDR3 is made up of 14 amino acids. CDR1 SEHNR and CDR2 FQNEAQ come from the germline V gene (reference sequence). The CDR3 bases are TGTGCCAGCAGCGAGGACAGTTACGGGGCGGGCTACACCTTC. This encodes CASSEDSYGAGYTF. The whole variable domain, remainder taken from reference TRBV7-9 and TRBJ1-2, is DTGVSQNPRHKITKRGQNVTFRCDPISEHNRLYWYRQTLGQGPEFLTYFQNEAQLEKSRLLSDRFSAERPKGSFSTLEIQRTEQGDSAMYLCASSEDSYGAGYTFGSGTRLTVV.

The V call is TRBV27, the J call TRBJ2-5; tentatively, D is TRBD1 (5 bases). The CDR3 contains 14 residues. V was trimmed by 5 bases and J by 4 bases, leaving 14 bases between them. The germline gives CDR1 MNHEY, CDR2 SMNVEV (reference sequence). The CDR3 sequence is CASSQGVGGETQYF. The CDR3 DNA follows: TGTGCCAGCAGTCAAGGGGTTGGTGGAGAGACCCAGTACTTC.

This chain connects TRBV18 to TRBJ2-2; perhaps TRBD1 as D (6 bases). The ends were cut back, 3 bases at V and 0 bases at J, with 8 bases in the middle. In germline, CDR1 is KGHSH, CDR2 LQKENI. The CDR3 runs 15 residues. CDR3: CASSPGQSNTGELFF. CDR3 nucleotides: TGTGCCAGCTCACCCGGACAGTCGAACACCGGGGAGCTGTTTTTT.

The V gene is TRBV4-3, the J gene TRBJ1-1; D perhaps matches TRBD1 (5 bases). The CDR3 covers 16 residues. CDR1 LGHNA and CDR2 YSLEER come from the germline V gene. The V end lost 0 bases, the J end lost 2 bases, and 13 bases lay between the germline ends. In nucleotides, the CDR3 is TGCGCCAGCAGCCAAGATTGGACGGGGGGTAACACTGAAGCTTTCTTT. The encoded protein is CASSQDWTGGNTEAFF.

Comments on this clone: The same CDR3 arises from other DNA sequences in this sample as well. The chain has TRBV7-9 and TRBJ1-1, with 7 bases identical to TRBD1. J lost 8 bases, V lost 5 bases, and 8 bases had no gene match. Per the germline V gene, CDR1 is SEHNR and CDR2 is FQNEAQ (reference sequence). This CDR3 comprises 13 residues. The CDR3 loop is CASSLQGGTEAFF. Here the CDR3 DNA reads TGTGCCAGCAGCCTCCAAGGGGGCACCGAAGCTTTCTTT.

The chain couples TRBV19 to TRBJ1-5; TRBD1 matches at 9 bases. Germline V gene lookup returns CDR1 LNHDA and CDR2 SQIVND (reference sequence). The CDR3 has 15 amino acids. V shed 1 base and J 6 bases; nucleotides not matched to a gene: 4. This CDR3 is CASSIGGTGFQPQHF. CDR3 in DNA: TGTGCCAGTAGTATAGGCGGGACAGGGTTTCAGCCCCAGCATTTT.

The V call is TRBV5-1, the J call TRBJ2-7; 7 bases align to TRBD1. V was clipped by 0 bases and J by 4 bases; unmatched bases: 13. Germline CDR1 reads SGHRS; CDR2 reads YFSETQ. The CDR3 consists of 17 residues. CDR3 nucleotides: TGCGCCAGCAGCTTGGCCTTGGGTGGACAGGTAACGTACGAGCAGTACTTC. Its protein is CASSLALGGQVTYEQYF.

The chain recombines TRBV5-4 with TRBJ1-1; 8 bases are a match to TRBD1. Per the germline V gene, CDR1 is SGHNT and CDR2 is YYREEE (reference sequence). Trimming cost V 0 bases and J 5 bases; bases outside gene matches: 6. CDR3 length: 15 amino acids. CDR3 in DNA: TGTGCCAGCAGCTTGGGACACAGGGGGGGTACTGAAGCTTTCTTT. Its translation is CASSLGHRGGTEAFF.

The chain couples TRBV6-5 to TRBJ2-5; 7 nucleotides line up with TRBD1. The CDR3 has 14 residues. J was trimmed by 5 bases and V by 5 bases; bases with no gene match: 8. Germline loops: CDR1 MNHEY, CDR2 SVGAGI. The CDR3 nucleotides read TGTGCCAGCAGTAAACAGGGGCGAGGGGAGACCCAGTACTTC. It yields the protein CASSKQGRGETQYF.

This rearrangement joins TRBV3-1 (or the pseudogene TRBV3-2) to TRBJ1-1; D gene uncertain. The germline V and J ends were trimmed by 1 base and 3 bases, with 12 bases remaining between them. The CDR3 consists of 15 residues. CDR1 is LGHDT, CDR2 YNNKEL, per germline (reference sequence). The CDR3 nucleotides read TGTGCCAGCAGCCAAGGTAACAGAATGGACACTGAAGCTTTCTTT. This encodes CASSQGNRMDTEAFF.

This chain connects TRBV7-9 to TRBJ2-5, with D possibly TRBD2 on 6 matching bases. V was trimmed by 4 bases and J by 5 bases, leaving 17 bases between them. The length of the CDR3 is 15 residues. The V gene's germline CDR1 is SEHNR and CDR2 FQNEAQ (reference sequence). The CDR3, as DNA: TGTGCCAGCAGCTCCTTCGGAGGGGTCGGGGAGACCCAGTACTTC. Translation: CASSSFGGVGETQYF.

This chain links TRBV9 with TRBJ2-1; 9 positions match TRBD2. V shed 1 base and J 2 bases; nucleotides not matched to a gene: 4. The germline V gene encodes CDR1 SGDLS and CDR2 YYNGEE. The CDR3 runs to 16 residues. In nucleotides, the CDR3 is TGTGCCAGCAGCGTACGTAGCGGGGGCGCCTACAATGAGCAGTTCTTC. This gives the protein CASSVRSGGAYNEQFF. The variable domain in full, completed from reference TRBV9 and TRBJ2-1, reads DSGVTQTPKHLITATGQRVTLRCSPRSGDLSVYWYQQSLDQGLQFLIQYYNGEERAKGNILERFSAQQFPDLHSELNLSSLELGDSALYFCASSVRSGGAYNEQFFGPGTRLTVL.

The V and J genes are TRBV5-5 and TRBJ2-4; 7 bases map to TRBD1. There are 13 residues in the CDR3. The germline V gene has CDR1 SGHKS and CDR2 YYEKEE (reference sequence). The CDR3 region is CATAGTDKNIQYF. The CDR3 DNA sequence: TGTGCTACGGCCGGGACAGACAAAAACATTCAGTACTTC.

The chain has TRBV4-1 and TRBJ1-6; tentative D call: TRBD1 (5 bases). CDR1 is MGHRA and CDR2 is YSYEKL in the germline V gene. CDR3 length: 17 amino acids. Trimming removed 2 bases at V and 4 bases at J, with 15 bases between. CDR3 protein: CASSQRYPTVYNSPLHF. DNA for the CDR3: TGCGCCAGCAGCCAACGTTACCCGACAGTTTATAATTCACCCCTCCACTTT.

This clone was seen a handful of times. J is TRBJ2-2 and V is TRBV18; D is undetermined. Germline CDR1 reads KGHSH; CDR2 reads LQKENI. Trimming shortened V by 0 bases and J by 1 base, and 9 bases separated the two germline ends. This CDR3 is built from 16 residues. In DNA, the CDR3 is TGTGCCAGCTCACCACCTTCCGGAGTGAACACCGGGGAGCTGTTTTTT. It specifies CASSPPSGVNTGELFF.

The genes are TRBV19 and TRBJ1-6, with 10 bases identical to TRBD1. CDR3 length: 17 amino acids. From germline, CDR1 is LNHDA and CDR2 SQIVND (reference sequence). J gave up 5 bases and V 3 bases, and 7 bases lay outside the gene matches. CDR3 in DNA: TGTGCCAGTAGTATTGCCGCCGGGACAGGGGATAATTCACCCCTCCACTTT. This sequence encodes CASSIAAGTGDNSPLHF.